This T cell receptor beta chain comes out of a study of T cells in Graves' hyperthyroidism and ophthalmopathy. Study summary: Once the initial diagnosis was made, peripheral blood was obtained before any treatment. The study, taken as a whole, reports: Most thyroid clonotypes with frequency above 0.001 were detected in blood.

It was RNA transcripts that yielded the amplified TCR beta CDR3 regions. Researchers ran a first-round RT-PCR on the TCR CDR3 using the HTBI primer set. A single record per CDR3 protein comes from TCRdb applying MiXCR to the multiplex PCR reads. The repertoire holds over 700,000 distinct CDR3 sequences, with about 19% as singletons. In patients aged 18 to 65, hyperthyroidism was newly diagnosed, with duration under 2 months. V shed 0 bases and J 9 bases; nucleotides not matched to a gene: 7. Germline V gene lookup returns CDR1 MNHEY and CDR2 SVGEGT. The CDR3 is 16 residues long. Only a few counts were recorded for this clonotype. Its antigen is not known.

Input material: blood. This clonotype was sampled from a woman between 50 and 59 years old with Graves' hyperthyroidism that later progressed to Graves' ophthalmopathy. The J gene is TRBJ2-1, the V gene TRBV6-2 or TRBV6-3, with 11 bases matching TRBD1. CDR3 amino acids: CASSYSMDRGLAEQFF. CDR3 DNA sequence: TGTGCCAGCAGTTACTCGATGGACAGGGGGCTGGCTGAGCAGTTCTTC.